The 32 T cell receptor beta chains below were found in one sample sequenced in a study of T cell changes during pregnancy in multiple sclerosis. The table came from immunoSEQ multiplex PCR; TCRdb's copy has only in-frame clones and leaves some out. The profile shows roughly 100,000 clones, around nine tenths of them singletons. The material was peripheral blood, obtained in the second trimester of pregnancy. Receptors originate from a female donor in good health, enrolled as a control in a pregnancy study.

The chain carries TRBV4-2 and TRBJ2-7; 9 nucleotides align to TRBD1. CDR3 length equals 14 residues. Trimming cost V 4 bases and J 3 bases; bases outside gene matches: 4. The germline V gene encodes CDR1 LGHNA and CDR2 YNFKEQ. The CDR3 nucleotides read TGTGCCAGCAGCCCCCGGGACAGGGACTACGAGCAGTACTTC. As protein: CASSPRDRDYEQYF.

The chain links TRBV27 to TRBJ1-4; 7 bases agree with TRBD1. J gave up 5 bases and V 6 bases, and 9 bases lay outside the gene matches. Germline V gene sequence: CDR1 MNHEY, CDR2 SMNVEV (reference sequence). This CDR3 comprises 15 residues. The CDR3 region is CASRPQGGLNEKLFF. The CDR3, as DNA: TGTGCCAGCAGGCCCCAGGGGGGACTCAATGAAAAACTGTTTTTT. The whole variable domain, filled in from reference TRBV27 and TRBJ1-4, reads EAQVTQNPRYLITVTGKKLTVTCSQNMNHEYMSWYRQDPGLGLRQIYYSMNVEVTDKGDVPEGYKVSRKEKRNFPLILESPSPNQTSLYFCASRPQGGLNEKLFFGSGTQLSVL.

In this sample, this clone turned up once. The chain uses TRBV30 and TRBJ2-7, with TRBD2 matching 8 bases. The CDR3 covers 17 residues. Germline V gene sequence: CDR1 GTSNPN, CDR2 SVGIG (reference sequence). The V gene end was trimmed by 0 bases and the J gene end by 6 bases; junction bases not matched to a gene: 16. Here the CDR3 reads CAWSVRRTSRLPGEQYF. The CDR3 nucleotides are TGTGCCTGGAGTGTACGCAGGACTAGCCGATTGCCGGGCGAGCAGTACTTC.

This clone was found once. The chain carries TRBV7-9 and TRBJ1-2, with 8 positions matching TRBD1. Germline V gene sequence: CDR1 SEHNR, CDR2 FQNEAQ (reference sequence). Trimming at V came to 5 bases and at J to 6 bases, leaving 5 bases not matched to a gene. The CDR3 runs to 13 residues. CDR3 residues: CASSRGQGHGYTF. Here the CDR3 DNA reads TGTGCCAGCAGCCGAGGACAGGGTCATGGCTACACCTTC.

V is TRBV18 and J is TRBJ2-7; D is undetermined. There are 15 residues in the CDR3. From germline, CDR1 is KGHSH and CDR2 LQKENI. V lost 0 bases to trimming and J lost 2 bases, with 11 bases between them. The CDR3 spells CASSPPGQLTYEQYF. For the CDR3, the DNA is TGTGCCAGCTCACCACCGGGCCAGTTGACCTACGAGCAGTACTTC.

This chain connects TRBV27 to TRBJ2-1; the match to TRBD2 covers 15 bases. CDR3 length equals 16 residues. CDR1 MNHEY and CDR2 SMNVEV come from the germline V gene (reference sequence). Trimming cost V 4 bases and J 8 bases; bases outside gene matches: 6. CDR3 bases: TGTGCCAGCAGTTCCGGACTAGCGGGAGGGGACCATGAGCAGTTCTTC. Amino acid sequence: CASSSGLAGGDHEQFF.

V is TRBV5-1 and J is TRBJ2-3; tentative D call: TRBD2 (7 bases). Looked up from germline, CDR1 is SGHRS and CDR2 is YFSETQ. V lost 0 bases, J lost 1 base, and 15 bases lay in between. CDR3 length: 17 amino acids. DNA for the CDR3: TGCGCCAGCAGCTTGGATGCGGGGGCCGTGGGCACAGATACGCAGTATTTT. It yields the protein CASSLDAGAVGTDTQYF.

The V call is TRBV5-1, the J call TRBJ2-7; possibly TRBD1 for D (6 bases). CDR3 length equals 15 residues. Trimming shortened V by 4 bases and J by 3 bases, and 17 bases separated the two germline ends. Germline V lookup: CDR1 SGHRS, CDR2 YFSETQ. The CDR3 nucleotides are TGCGCCAGCAGCCCCGAAGCACAGGGTAGCTACGAGCAGTACTTC. It yields the protein CASSPEAQGSYEQYF.

The J gene is TRBJ1-3, the V gene TRBV7-2; D call uncertain. Trimming cost V 2 bases and J 4 bases, with 12 bases left between them. The germline gives CDR1 SGHTA, CDR2 FQGNSA. The CDR3 has 15 residues. This CDR3 reads CASSLSGGWGNTIYF. CDR3 nucleotide sequence: TGTGCCAGCAGCTTAAGTGGAGGGTGGGGAAACACCATATATTTT.

V gene TRBV12-5 combines with J gene TRBJ1-1; 7 bases agree with TRBD1. J gave up 0 bases and V 7 bases, and 8 bases lay outside the gene matches. The length of the CDR3 is 15 residues. Per germline, CDR1 LGHNT and CDR2 FRNRAP. The CDR3 nucleotides read TGTGCTAGTGCCCTCCGACAGGGAGTGAACACTGAAGCTTTCTTT. It specifies CASALRQGVNTEAFF.

This clone was observed a single time. Mismatch with germline at one junction end may stem from a read error. The V gene is TRBV6-1, the J gene TRBJ1-2, with D unresolved. CDR3 length: 17 residues. CDR1 is MNHNS and CDR2 is SASEGT in the germline V gene. The CDR3 DNA sequence: TGTGCCAGCAGTGAAGCGCTTCGTACCCAATCTAGTGTCGCGGCCTACTTC. This codes for CASSEALRTQSSVAAYF.

The rearrangement links TRBV5-1 to TRBJ2-6; tentative D call: TRBD1 (5 bases). The CDR3 is 16 residues long. Trimming removed 4 bases from V and 0 bases from J, with 11 bases in between. CDR1 is SGHRS, CDR2 YFSETQ, per germline. Written as DNA, the CDR3 is TGCGCCAGCAGCCCTCCCGACAGCTCTGGGGCCAACGTCCTGACTTTC. Protein: CASSPPDSSGANVLTF. The full variable domain, its missing parts supplied by reference TRBV5-1 and TRBJ2-6, is KAGVTQTPRYLIKTRGQQVTLSCSPISGHRSVSWYQQTPGQGLQFLFEYFSETQRNKGNFPGRFSGRQFSNSRSEMNVSTLELGDSALYLCASSPPDSSGANVLTFGAGSRLTVL.

The chain is built from TRBV28 and TRBJ1-6; a possible D gene is TRBD1 (5 bases). Trimming left V 4 bases short and J 6 bases short, with 10 bases between. The CDR3 contains 14 residues. CDR1 MDHEN and CDR2 SYDVKM come from the germline V gene. The CDR3 is CASSSHRGNSPLHF. The CDR3 DNA is TGTGCCAGCAGTTCCCATAGGGGTAATTCACCCCTCCACTTT.

The gene calls are TRBV7-2 and TRBJ2-1; 10 positions match TRBD2. V was pared by 6 bases and J by 0 bases, with 5 bases of the junction left unmatched. CDR3 size: 16 residues. CDR1 is SGHTA, CDR2 FQGNSA, per germline. The CDR3 DNA sequence: TGTGCCAGCAGTCAGTCTAGCGGGAGCTCCTACAATGAGCAGTTCTTC. Translated, it gives CASSQSSGSSYNEQFF.

This clone came up once. V gene TRBV7-9 combines with J gene TRBJ1-2; D uncertain. The CDR3 totals 15 residues. Germline assignment: CDR1 SEHNR and CDR2 FQNEAQ (reference sequence). V lost 1 base to trimming and J lost 7 bases, with 16 bases between them. CDR3 DNA sequence: TGTGCCAGCAGCTTAGTAGGAGAAGTCCGTGCTGGCTACACCTTC. Protein product: CASSLVGEVRAGYTF.

The chain joins TRBV6-5 to TRBJ1-1; 7 positions match TRBD1. Germline V gives CDR1 MNHEY, CDR2 SVGAGI. This CDR3 region has 15 residues. V lost 6 bases to trimming and J lost 1 base; unmatched junction nucleotides: 8. The CDR3 loop reads CASRTDRAGNTEAFF. The CDR3 DNA is TGTGCCAGCAGGACCGACAGGGCGGGGAACACTGAAGCTTTCTTT.

This chain links TRBV6-6 with TRBJ2-5, with TRBD2 matching 8 bases. CDR1 and CDR2 (germline): MNHNY, SVGAGI (reference sequence). J lost 7 bases, V lost 2 bases, and 9 bases had no gene match. The CDR3 runs 15 residues. CDR3 residues: CASSYRTSPWGTQYF. CDR3 nucleotides: TGTGCCAGCAGTTACCGGACTAGCCCGTGGGGGACCCAGTACTTC.

This chain joins TRBV15 and TRBJ2-2; maybe TRBD2 (5 bases). From germline, CDR1 is LNHNV and CDR2 YYDKDF (reference sequence). Trimming left V 0 bases short and J 4 bases short, with 9 bases between. This CDR3 spans 15 amino acids. The CDR3 DNA reads TGTGCCACCAGCAGAGATCTTGCGGGCACCGGGGAGCTGTTTTTT. Translation gives CATSRDLAGTGELFF.

CDR3 coding DNA: TGTGCCAGCAGCCTCGACAGGGCCTATGGCTACACCTTC. Translated: CASSLDRAYGYTF. The V call is TRBV7-2, the J call TRBJ1-2, with 7 bases lining up with TRBD1. The V segment lost 5 bases and the J segment 4 bases; nucleotides outside the gene matches: 4. The CDR3 sequence is 13 residues long. Germline V gene data show CDR1 as SGHTA and CDR2 as FQGNSA. The complete variable domain, with remaining parts taken from reference TRBV7-2 and TRBJ1-2, reads GAGVSQSPSNKVTEKGKDVELRCDPISGHTALYWYRQSLGQGLEFLIYFQGNSAPDKSGLPSDRFSAERTGGSVSTLTIQRTQQEDSAVYLCASSLDRAYGYTFGSGTRLTVV.

The chain has TRBV6-1 and TRBJ2-7; no clear D. Looked up from germline, CDR1 is MNHNS and CDR2 is SASEGT. Trimming stripped 4 bases from V and 3 bases from J, with 10 bases between. The CDR3 runs 13 residues. The DNA of the CDR3 is TGTGCCAGCAGTGGGGCCAACATCTACGAGCAGTACTTC. Translated: CASSGANIYEQYF.

The J gene is TRBJ1-6, the V gene TRBV6-6, with 9 positions matching TRBD1. The V and J ends lost 2 bases and 5 bases, in that order; junction bases with no gene match: 4. Looked up from germline, CDR1 is MNHNY and CDR2 is SVGAGI (reference sequence). The CDR3 covers 16 residues. Here the CDR3 reads CASSYDRGRNNSPLHF. CDR3 nucleotide sequence: TGTGCCAGCAGTTACGACAGGGGGAGGAATAATTCACCCCTCCACTTT.

The table lists this clone with a count of one. The CDR3 DNA reads as TGTGCCATCAGTGAGGTCAGCAGGGGTAATCAGCCCCAGCATTTT. It yields the protein CAISEVSRGNQPQHF. The genes are TRBV10-3 and TRBJ1-5; D is perhaps TRBD1 (6 bases). The CDR3 runs 15 residues. V was cut by 2 bases and J by 4 bases, with 12 bases left in between. Germline values: CDR1 ENHRY, CDR2 SYGVKD.

The chain carries TRBV6-5 and TRBJ2-1; D perhaps matches TRBD1 (6 bases). The CDR3 totals 13 residues. Trimming shortened V by 4 bases and J by 3 bases, and 7 bases separated the two germline ends. CDR1 is MNHEY, CDR2 SVGAGI, per germline. The CDR3 loop reads CASSWGHYNEQFF. In DNA form, the CDR3 reads TGTGCCAGCAGTTGGGGACACTACAATGAGCAGTTCTTC.

This clone was seen only once. The chain has TRBV6-1 and TRBJ2-7, with D perhaps TRBD1 (5 bases). The CDR3 sequence is 13 residues long. Between the trimmed V and J ends, which lost 6 bases and 5 bases, there was a span of 14 bases. Germline-derived CDR1 and CDR2 are MNHNS and SASEGT. The CDR3 protein is CASSSDREDEQYF. Here the CDR3 DNA reads TGTGCCAGCAGCTCAGACAGAGAGGACGAGCAGTACTTC.

This chain uses TRBV5-1 with TRBJ1-1; D remains ambiguous. Trimming removed 0 bases at V and 0 bases at J, with 12 bases between. Looked up from germline, CDR1 is SGHRS and CDR2 is YFSETQ. CDR3 length equals 16 residues. The CDR3 loop is CASSLVRIVLNTEAFF. In DNA, the CDR3 is TGCGCCAGCAGCTTGGTGAGAATTGTATTGAACACTGAAGCTTTCTTT.

V and J are TRBV7-9 and TRBJ2-1; 8 bases are a match to TRBD2. V trimming: 5 bases; J trimming: 8 bases; junction bases outside the gene matches: 20. The CDR3 sequence is 18 residues long. The V gene's germline CDR1 is SEHNR and CDR2 FQNEAQ (reference sequence). Here the CDR3 reads CASSHALGSGKGMDEQFF. In nucleotides, the CDR3 is TGTGCCAGCAGCCATGCGTTGGGTAGCGGGAAAGGCATGGATGAGCAGTTCTTC.

The chain combines TRBV7-2 with TRBJ1-1; D is uncertain. The CDR3 has 13 amino acids. Germline assignment: CDR1 SGHTA and CDR2 FQGNSA. The V and J ends lost 4 bases and 0 bases respectively, with 6 bases between them. CDR3 sequence: CASSSGMNTEAFF. For the CDR3, the DNA is TGTGCCAGCAGCTCCGGGATGAACACTGAAGCTTTCTTT.

This clone was seen more than once but under ten times. V and J are TRBV29-1 and TRBJ1-1; 7 bases match TRBD1. The CDR3 extends over 16 amino acids. V lost 6 bases and J lost 0; bases outside the gene matches: 13. Germline assignment: CDR1 SQVTM and CDR2 ANQGSEA. The CDR3: CSVATGAGGVNTEAFF. The DNA for the CDR3 is TGCAGCGTGGCCACAGGAGCAGGGGGAGTGAACACTGAAGCTTTCTTT.

The V and J genes are TRBV9 and TRBJ1-3; 10 nucleotides match TRBD1. The CDR3 contains 16 residues. The V segment lost 4 bases and the J segment 3 bases; nucleotides outside the gene matches: 7. CDR1 and CDR2 from the germline V gene are SGDLS and YYNGEE. The CDR3 region has the DNA TGTGCCAGCAGCAAGGGACAGGGGACAGATGGAAACACCATATATTTT. This sequence encodes CASSKGQGTDGNTIYF. Together with reference TRBV9 and TRBJ1-3, the CDR3 gives the full variable domain: DSGVTQTPKHLITATGQRVTLRCSPRSGDLSVYWYQQSLDQGLQFLIQYYNGEERAKGNILERFSAQQFPDLHSELNLSSLELGDSALYFCASSKGQGTDGNTIYFGEGSWLTVV.

This CDR3 is CASSFGVGGNEKLFF. In nucleotides, the CDR3 is TGTGCCAGCAGTTTTGGGGTCGGGGGTAATGAAAAACTGTTTTTT. J is TRBJ1-4 and V is TRBV27, with D tentatively TRBD1 (5 bases). Germline V gene data show CDR1 as MNHEY and CDR2 as SMNVEV (reference sequence). The CDR3 consists of 15 residues. V was shortened by 3 bases and J by 4 bases, with 12 bases between the two germline ends.

The chain joins TRBV5-1 to TRBJ2-2, with D hard to call. This CDR3 is 15 amino acids long. With 3 bases removed from V and 4 bases from J, the gap between germline ends came to 13 bases. Germline V lookup: CDR1 SGHRS, CDR2 YFSETQ. CDR3 bases: TGCGCCAGCAGCTACGAAATAACAGCCACCGGGGAGCTGTTTTTT. Translated, it gives CASSYEITATGELFF.

The chain employs TRBV7-9 and TRBJ2-6; the match to TRBD2 covers 8 bases. The trim removed 5 bases at V and 0 bases at J, leaving 9 bases unmatched. Germline V gene data show CDR1 as SEHNR and CDR2 as FQNEAQ (reference sequence). CDR3 length equals 18 residues. CDR3 DNA: TGTGCCAGCAGCCCCCCCGGGGGGGGGTACTCTGGGGCCAACGTCCTGACTTTC. It codes for CASSPPGGGYSGANVLTF. The full variable domain, its missing parts supplied by reference TRBV7-9 and TRBJ2-6, is DTGVSQNPRHKITKRGQNVTFRCDPISEHNRLYWYRQTLGQGPEFLTYFQNEAQLEKSRLLSDRFSAERPKGSFSTLEIQRTEQGDSAMYLCASSPPGGGYSGANVLTFGAGSRLTVL.